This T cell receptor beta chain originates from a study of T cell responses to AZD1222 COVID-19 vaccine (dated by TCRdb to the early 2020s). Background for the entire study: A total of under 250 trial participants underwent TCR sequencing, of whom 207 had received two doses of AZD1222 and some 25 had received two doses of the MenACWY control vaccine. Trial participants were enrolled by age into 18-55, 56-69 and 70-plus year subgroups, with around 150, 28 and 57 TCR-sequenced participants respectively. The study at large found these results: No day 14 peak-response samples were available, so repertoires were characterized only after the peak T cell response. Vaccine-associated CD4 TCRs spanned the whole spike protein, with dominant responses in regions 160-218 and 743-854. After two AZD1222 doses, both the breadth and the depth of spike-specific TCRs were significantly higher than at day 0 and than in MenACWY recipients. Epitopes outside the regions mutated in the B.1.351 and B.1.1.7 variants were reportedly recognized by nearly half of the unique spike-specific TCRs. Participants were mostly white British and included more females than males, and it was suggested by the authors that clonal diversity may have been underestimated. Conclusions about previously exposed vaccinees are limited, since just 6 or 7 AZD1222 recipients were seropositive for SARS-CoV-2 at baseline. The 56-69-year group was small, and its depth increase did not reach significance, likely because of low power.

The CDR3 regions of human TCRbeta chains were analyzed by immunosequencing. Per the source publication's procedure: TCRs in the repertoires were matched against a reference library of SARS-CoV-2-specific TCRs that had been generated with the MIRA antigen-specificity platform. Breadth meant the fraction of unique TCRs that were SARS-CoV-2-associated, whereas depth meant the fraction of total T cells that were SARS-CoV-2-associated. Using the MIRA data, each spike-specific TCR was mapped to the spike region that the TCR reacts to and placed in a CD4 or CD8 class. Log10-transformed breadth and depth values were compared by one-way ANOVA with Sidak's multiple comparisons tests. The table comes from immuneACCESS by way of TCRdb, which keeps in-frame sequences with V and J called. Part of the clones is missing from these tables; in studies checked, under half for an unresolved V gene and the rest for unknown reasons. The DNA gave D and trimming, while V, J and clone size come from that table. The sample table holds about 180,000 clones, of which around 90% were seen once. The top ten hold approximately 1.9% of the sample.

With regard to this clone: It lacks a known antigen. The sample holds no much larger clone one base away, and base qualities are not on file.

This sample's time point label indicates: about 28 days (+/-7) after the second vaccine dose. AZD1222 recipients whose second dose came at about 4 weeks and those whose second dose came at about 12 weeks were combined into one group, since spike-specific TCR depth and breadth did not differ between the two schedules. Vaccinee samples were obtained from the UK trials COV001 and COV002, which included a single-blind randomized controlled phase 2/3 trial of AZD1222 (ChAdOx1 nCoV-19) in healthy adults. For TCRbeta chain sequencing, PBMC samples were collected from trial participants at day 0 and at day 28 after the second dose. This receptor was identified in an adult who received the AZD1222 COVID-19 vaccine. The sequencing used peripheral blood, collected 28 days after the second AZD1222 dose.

At the DNA level, the sequence is TGTGCCAGCAGCTTGGGACAGGGGATGGGGCAGCCCCAGCATTTT. Protein translation: CASSLGQGMGQPQHF. The chain is assembled from TRBV5-6 and TRBJ1-5; 8 of the junction bases match TRBD1. The germline V gene provides CDR1 SGHDT and CDR2 YYEEEE. Germline trimming amounts to 0 bases on V and 7 bases on J, with 6 as the count of junction bases outside the gene matches. Inclusive of the bounding cysteine and phenylalanine, the CDR3 is 15 residues long. Solely the CDR3 DNA is kept, with 45 bases framed from the first base.